The present T cell receptor (beta chain) was sequenced within a study of OX40 agonist ivuxolimab in advanced cancers. General study points: Partial responders at 0.1-3.0 mg/kg had among the lowest clonal expansion.

V was pared by 3 bases and J by 6 bases, with 11 bases between. From germline, CDR1 is KGHSH and CDR2 LQKENI. The CDR3 contains 13 residues. The repertoire was sequenced with immunoSEQ multiplex PCR; TCRdb's copy has only in-frame clones and lacks some. The data show fewer than 50,000 clones, about 83% seen once. As for this clone: Its antigen is currently unknown.

The sample here was CD4+ or CD8+ T cells sorted from blood, taken in a trial of the OX40 agonist ivuxolimab. The clonotype was recovered from an adult with an advanced solid tumor such as melanoma, head and neck, liver or kidney cancer. V and J are TRBV18 and TRBJ1-2; D ambiguous. CDR3 residues: CASSPLGYDGYTF. CDR3 sequence (DNA): TGTGCCAGCTCACCTTTGGGGTACGATGGCTACACCTTC.